The 5 T cell receptor beta chains given below trace back to one sample, sequenced in a study of ipilimumab plus nivolumab after autologous stem cell transplantation. Data came from immunoSEQ multiplex PCR; TCRdb stores just in-frame clones and leaves some out. The sample has some 87,000 clones; 83% are singletons. Source: PBMCs, taken in a trial of ipilimumab plus nivolumab as post-transplant consolidation. Source of these receptors: a male donor with diffuse large B-cell lymphoma.

The V gene is TRBV2, the J gene TRBJ2-3; TRBD2 is a possible D gene (6 bases). Germline values: CDR1 SNHLY, CDR2 FYNNEI. The CDR3 has 11 amino acids. The V end was cut by 7 bases, the J end by 4 bases, with 6 bases between. CDR3 residues: CASKRADTQYF. The CDR3 region has the DNA TGTGCCAGCAAGCGGGCAGATACGCAGTATTTT. The full variable domain, in which reference TRBV2 and TRBJ2-3 provide the parts outside the CDR3, is EPEVTQTPSHQVTQMGQEVILRCVPISNHLYFYWYRQILGQKVEFLVSFYNNEISEKSEIFDDQFSVERPDGSNFTLKIRSTKLEDSAMYFCASKRADTQYFGPGTRLTVL.

The chain employs TRBV6-4 and TRBJ2-1; 8 bases fit TRBD2. The CDR3 has 14 residues. Germline V gives CDR1 MRHNA, CDR2 SNTAGT. V gave up 5 bases and J gave up 5 bases; unmatched junction bases: 5. The CDR3 sequence is CASSLRAGDNEQFF. The CDR3 DNA follows: TGTGCCAGCAGTCTCCGAGCGGGGGACAATGAGCAGTTCTTC.

This chain connects TRBV21-1 to TRBJ2-4; TRBD2, the D gene given by the table, was not confirmed from the DNA. TRBV21-1 is a pseudogene segment. This CDR3 has 14 residues. CDR3 in DNA: TGTGCCAGCAGGGAGGTCGGAGCCAAAAACATTCAGTACTTC. Encoded protein: CASREVGAKNIQYF.

The chain employs TRBV27 and TRBJ1-5; D call uncertain. Germline loops: CDR1 MNHEY, CDR2 SMNVEV (reference sequence). Trimming pared 2 bases from V and 2 bases from J, leaving 13 bases between. The CDR3 runs 16 residues. CDR3 protein: CASSLLKPDGNQPQHF. The CDR3 DNA follows: TGTGCCAGCAGTTTACTGAAGCCGGACGGCAATCAGCCCCAGCATTTT.

This chain joins TRBV19 and TRBJ1-1, with TRBD1 matching 8 bases. The CDR3 is 15 residues long. The germline V gene has CDR1 LNHDA and CDR2 SQIVND (reference sequence). V was pared by 3 bases and J by 6 bases, with 9 bases of the junction left unmatched. The CDR3: CASSIYGGDRSEAFF. DNA of the CDR3: TGTGCCAGTAGTATCTATGGGGGGGACAGGTCTGAAGCTTTCTTT. The full variable domain, in which reference TRBV19 and TRBJ1-1 provide the parts outside the CDR3, is DGGITQSPKYLFRKEGQNVTLSCEQNLNHDAMYWYRQDPGQGLRLIYYSQIVNDFQKGDIAEGYSVSREKKESFPLTVTSAQKNPTAFYLCASSIYGGDRSEAFFGQGTRLTVV.